Listed below are T cell receptor beta chains from one sample, sequenced in a study of T cell changes during pregnancy in multiple sclerosis. Some clones are missing from TCRdb's copy, which holds only in-frame ones; the method was immunoSEQ multiplex PCR. The sample lists about 36,000 clones; around 89% were seen once. The sequencing here drew on CD4+ T cells from peripheral blood mononuclear cells, taken in the first trimester of pregnancy. The receptor set was obtained from a female donor with multiple sclerosis, enrolled in a pregnancy study. CDR3s include the opening cysteine and the closing phenylalanine or tryptophan. D genes are given only for firm matches. Some rows have no size entry. The others give once, few or many, or a class for an expanded clone.

abundance: .
v_gene: TRBV11-2
j_gene: TRBJ2-3
d_gene: .
CDR3nt: TGTGCCAGCAGCTTAGATCGAACGCGGGGGCCGAACACAGATACGCAGTATTTT
CDR3aa: CASSLDRTRGPNTDTQYF

abundance: .
v_gene: TRBV7-6
j_gene: TRBJ1-1
d_gene: .
CDR3nt: TGTGCCAGCAGCCCTTACTCGGGAACTGGGAACACTGAAGCTTTCTTT
CDR3aa: CASSPYSGTGNTEAFF

abundance: .
v_gene: TRBV6-4
j_gene: TRBJ1-4
d_gene: TRBD1
CDR3nt: TGTGCCAGCAGTGAGACAGGGGGCCTAGGTGAAAAACTGTTTTTT
CDR3aa: CASSETGGLGEKLFF

abundance: .
v_gene: TRBV30
j_gene: TRBJ1-6
d_gene: TRBD1
CDR3nt: TGTGCCTGGAGCGCGACAGGGAAGGGTTCACCCCTCCACTTT
CDR3aa: CAWSATGKGSPLHF

abundance: .
v_gene: TRBV19
j_gene: TRBJ2-7
d_gene: .
CDR3nt: TGTGCCAGTAGCTCCCAGGGGCCCTACGAGCAGTACTTC
CDR3aa: CASSSQGPYEQYF

abundance: .
v_gene: TRBV18
j_gene: TRBJ2-1
d_gene: TRBD1
CDR3nt: TGTGCCAGCTCACCACCGACAGGGGTATTCAATGAGCAGTTCTTC
CDR3aa: CASSPPTGVFNEQFF

abundance: once
v_gene: TRBV6-5
j_gene: TRBJ1-1
d_gene: TRBD1
CDR3nt: TGTGCCAGCAGGGTACAGGGGGCAAAGAACACTGAAGCTTTCTTT
CDR3aa: CASRVQGAKNTEAFF

abundance: .
v_gene: TRBV5-1
j_gene: TRBJ1-1
d_gene: TRBD1
CDR3nt: TGCGCCAGCAGCTTGGCGACAGGGGCGGCGATCACTGAAGCTTTCTTT
CDR3aa: CASSLATGAAITEAFF

abundance: few
v_gene: TRBV30
j_gene: TRBJ1-2
d_gene: TRBD1
CDR3nt: TGTGCCTGGAGTCAGGGGGCAGGTGGCTACACCTTC
CDR3aa: CAWSQGAGGYTF

abundance: once
v_gene: TRBV10-3
j_gene: TRBJ2-1
d_gene: .
CDR3nt: TGTGCCATCAGTGACGGAAGGGAGACTATGAACTACAATGAGCAGTTCTTC
CDR3aa: CAISDGRETMNYNEQFF

abundance: .
v_gene: TRBV19
j_gene: TRBJ1-5
d_gene: .
CDR3nt: TGTGCCAGTAGTCCCCGGGGGGGACCATATCAGCCCCAGCATTTT
CDR3aa: CASSPRGGPYQPQHF

abundance: .
v_gene: TRBV5-1
j_gene: TRBJ2-5
d_gene: TRBD2
CDR3nt: TGCGCCAGCAGCCAGACTAGCGGGGGACACCAAGAGACCCAGTACTTC
CDR3aa: CASSQTSGGHQETQYF

abundance: .
v_gene: TRBV13
j_gene: TRBJ2-7
d_gene: TRBD1
CDR3nt: TGTGCCAGCAGCTTAGGGGGGACAGGGGGCTACGAGCAGTACTTC
CDR3aa: CASSLGGTGGYEQYF

abundance: .
v_gene: TRBV5-1
j_gene: TRBJ2-5
d_gene: TRBD2
CDR3nt: TGCGCCAGCAGCTTCGGGACTAGCGGGAGAGAGACCCAGTACTTC
CDR3aa: CASSFGTSGRETQYF

abundance: .
v_gene: TRBV30
j_gene: TRBJ2-1
d_gene: .
CDR3nt: TGTGCCTGGGGCCGCCACGGGGACAATGAGCAGTTCTTC
CDR3aa: CAWGRHGDNEQFF

abundance: .
v_gene: TRBV6-5
j_gene: TRBJ2-2
d_gene: TRBD2
CDR3nt: TGTGCCAGCAGTTACTCGGCGGGGGCGAACACCGGGGAGCTGTTTTTT
CDR3aa: CASSYSAGANTGELFF

abundance: .
v_gene: TRBV7-3
j_gene: TRBJ2-3
d_gene: TRBD2
CDR3nt: TGTGCCAGCAGCAGAACCCCCCCCACTAGCGGGGTAAGCACAGATACGCAGTATTTT
CDR3aa: CASSRTPPTSGVSTDTQYF

abundance: .
v_gene: TRBV15
j_gene: TRBJ1-5
d_gene: .
CDR3nt: TGTGCCACCAGCAGAGGGAGGACGGTTAGCAATCAGCCCCAGCATTTT
CDR3aa: CATSRGRTVSNQPQHF

abundance: .
v_gene: TRBV29-1
j_gene: TRBJ1-2
d_gene: .
CDR3nt: TGCAGCGTCGGGATTGGACGGGGCTACACCTTC
CDR3aa: CSVGIGRGYTF

abundance: few
v_gene: TRBV6-1
j_gene: TRBJ1-5
d_gene: .
CDR3nt: TGTGCCAGCAGTGGGTCCCAGAGCAATCAGCCCCAGCATTTT
CDR3aa: CASSGSQSNQPQHF

abundance: .
v_gene: TRBV7-3
j_gene: TRBJ2-5
d_gene: .
CDR3nt: TGTGCCAGCAGCCGGGGGGCCCGGGAGACCCAGTACTTC
CDR3aa: CASSRGARETQYF

abundance: .
v_gene: TRBV7-2
j_gene: TRBJ1-2
d_gene: .
CDR3nt: TGTGCCAGCAGCTTGTTTATCTTCGGCAGGGCCTCTGGCTACACCTTC
CDR3aa: CASSLFIFGRASGYTF

abundance: .
v_gene: TRBV19
j_gene: TRBJ1-5
d_gene: .
CDR3nt: TGTGCCAGTAGTTCTCTGAGGAGGGAGGTTAATCAGCCCCAGCATTTT
CDR3aa: CASSSLRREVNQPQHF

abundance: .
v_gene: TRBV19
j_gene: TRBJ1-2
d_gene: .
CDR3nt: TGTGCCAGTAGTCTCTGGGGAGGTGGCTACACCTTC
CDR3aa: CASSLWGGGYTF

abundance: .
v_gene: TRBV7-5
j_gene: TRBJ2-3
d_gene: .
CDR3nt: TGTGTCAGAATACTGGATACGCAGTATTTT
CDR3aa: CVRILDTQYF

abundance: .
v_gene: TRBV28
j_gene: TRBJ1-2
d_gene: TRBD1
CDR3nt: TGTGCCAGCAGGGGACAGGGGGAAGTCTATGGCTACACCTTC
CDR3aa: CASRGQGEVYGYTF

abundance: .
v_gene: TRBV7-9
j_gene: TRBJ1-1
d_gene: TRBD1
CDR3nt: TGTGCCAGCAGCTTAGACAGGGGAGGCACTGAAGCTTTCTTT
CDR3aa: CASSLDRGGTEAFF

abundance: .
v_gene: TRBV10-3
j_gene: TRBJ1-3
d_gene: .
CDR3nt: TGTGCCAGCGGGGCTAACACCATATATTTT
CDR3aa: CASGANTIYF

abundance: .
v_gene: TRBV30
j_gene: TRBJ2-7
d_gene: TRBD2
CDR3nt: TGTGCCTGGAGTGTACCGGCCCTAGCGGGGCCTTTGGAGCAGTACTTC
CDR3aa: CAWSVPALAGPLEQYF

abundance: .
v_gene: TRBV5-1
j_gene: TRBJ2-7
d_gene: TRBD1
CDR3nt: TGCGCCAGCAGCTCCGGACAGGGAACCTACGAGCAGTACTTC
CDR3aa: CASSSGQGTYEQYF

abundance: .
v_gene: TRBV4-1
j_gene: TRBJ1-1
d_gene: .
CDR3nt: TGCGCCAGCAGCCAGAACAAGAACACTGAAGCTTTCTTT
CDR3aa: CASSQNKNTEAFF

abundance: .
v_gene: TRBV19
j_gene: TRBJ2-3
d_gene: .
CDR3nt: TGTGCCAGTACTCCTCTGAGCGGCGGCACAGATACGCAGTATTTT
CDR3aa: CASTPLSGGTDTQYF

abundance: .
v_gene: TRBV5-4
j_gene: TRBJ1-5
d_gene: .
CDR3nt: TGTGCCAGCAGCTTGGCCGGCAATCAGCCCCAGCATTTT
CDR3aa: CASSLAGNQPQHF

abundance: .
v_gene: TRBV5-1
j_gene: TRBJ2-2
d_gene: TRBD1
CDR3nt: TGCGCCAGCAGCTTGGCGCCCGGGACAGAGCGAACCGGGGAGCTGTTTTTT
CDR3aa: CASSLAPGTERTGELFF

abundance: .
v_gene: TRBV6-1
j_gene: TRBJ2-5
d_gene: .
CDR3nt: TGTGCCAGCAAGGATGCAGGGATGGAAGAGACCCAGTACTTC
CDR3aa: CASKDAGMEETQYF

abundance: .
v_gene: TRBV7-3
j_gene: TRBJ2-1
d_gene: .
CDR3nt: TGTGCCAGCAGTTCGACAGCCTACAATGAGCAGTTCTTC
CDR3aa: CASSSTAYNEQFF

abundance: .
v_gene: TRBV20-1
j_gene: TRBJ2-7
d_gene: .
CDR3nt: TGCAGTGCCCGGGACACCTACGAGCAGTACTTC
CDR3aa: CSARDTYEQYF

abundance: .
v_gene: TRBV6-1
j_gene: TRBJ1-5
d_gene: .
CDR3nt: TGTGCCAGCAGTAACCAGGGACAGCCCCAGCATTTT
CDR3aa: CASSNQGQPQHF

abundance: once
v_gene: TRBV7-9
j_gene: TRBJ1-1
d_gene: .
CDR3nt: TGTGCCAGCAGCTTAGTACAAGGGGGTGAAGCTTTCTTT
CDR3aa: CASSLVQGGEAFF

abundance: .
v_gene: TRBV11-2
j_gene: TRBJ2-5
d_gene: TRBD2
CDR3nt: TGTGCCAGCAGCTTAGGGACTAGCGGGATCGGAGAGACCCAGTACTTC
CDR3aa: CASSLGTSGIGETQYF